The 29 T cell receptor beta chains given below trace back to one sample, sequenced in a study of human T cells and chemical hapten exposure. Each CDR3 protein is one row after TCRdb ran MiXCR on the RACE reads. The sample shows about 50,000 distinct CDR3 sequences, around 4% of them seen only once. Time point noted: healthy volunteer bleed at 2 weeks. RNA extraction used unfractionated whole blood as the source of total RNA. Sequenced sample: whole blood. Receptor source: a female donor in good health. Some clones in this sample may be carry-over from other donors' samples.

The table lists this clonotype with many counts. The CDR3 DNA is TGCGCCAGCAGCCAAACTAGCGGGGGGGTAATTGATACGCAGTATTTT. It encodes CASSQTSGGVIDTQYF. The rearrangement links TRBV4-1 to TRBJ2-3; 13 bases are shared with TRBD2. Germline assignment: CDR1 MGHRA and CDR2 YSYEKL. The J segment lost 6 bases and the V segment lost 2 bases, leaving 5 bases of the junction unmatched. This CDR3 contains 16 residues.

This clonotype has at least ten counts. V usage is TRBV12-3 or TRBV12-4 and J usage is TRBJ1-1; no clear D. The CDR3 runs to 17 residues. V lost 6 bases to trimming and J lost 0 bases, with 20 bases between them. The CDR3 region is CASRQQLSYSMNTEAFF. DNA for the CDR3: TGTGCCAGCAGGCAGCAGTTGTCTTACTCCATGAACACTGAAGCTTTCTTT.

This clonotype was counted many times. This chain uses TRBV20-1 with TRBJ2-5; D is ambiguous. Trimming removed 0 bases at V and 1 base at J, with 6 bases between. Germline V lookup: CDR1 DFQATT, CDR2 SNEGSKA (reference sequence). CDR3 length equals 13 residues. In DNA, the CDR3 is TGCAGTGCTAGAGATATGAGCCAAGAGACCCAGTACTTC. Residues: CSARDMSQETQYF.

This clonotype came up many times. The V gene is TRBV20-1, the J gene TRBJ1-1, with a possible D match to TRBD1 (6 bases). Germline-derived CDR1 and CDR2 are DFQATT and SNEGSKA (reference sequence). The CDR3 extends over 16 amino acids. V gave up 0 bases and J gave up 0 bases, with 14 bases separating them. This CDR3 reads CSARDRPQGLNTEAFF. The CDR3 coding sequence is TGCAGTGCTAGAGATCGGCCCCAGGGGCTGAACACTGAAGCTTTCTTT.

Ten or more counts support this clonotype. V usage is TRBV29-1 and J usage is TRBJ1-2; D is unclear. The ends were cut back, 7 bases at V and 1 base at J, with 10 bases in the middle. Per the germline V gene, CDR1 is SQVTM and CDR2 is ANQGSEA. This CDR3 is built from 12 residues. The CDR3 spells CSGTLGNYGYTF. DNA of the CDR3: TGCAGCGGCACACTGGGTAACTATGGCTACACCTTC.

This clonotype has ten or more counts. The chain employs TRBV28 and TRBJ1-1; no definite D call. There are 15 residues in the CDR3. CDR1 is MDHEN and CDR2 is SYDVKM in the germline V gene. Trimming removed 5 bases at V and 2 bases at J, with 15 bases between. For the CDR3, the DNA is TGTGCCAGCAGTATCCGGGCCCTGGGAAACACTGAAGCTTTCTTT. Amino acid sequence: CASSIRALGNTEAFF. The full variable domain, completed using reference TRBV28 and TRBJ1-1, is DVKVTQSSRYLVKRTGEKVFLECVQDMDHENMFWYRQDPGLGLRLIYFSYDVKMKEKGDIPEGYSVSREKKERFSLILESASTNQTSMYLCASSIRALGNTEAFFGQGTRLTVV.

Ten or more counts support this clonotype. This chain connects TRBV6-2 or TRBV6-3 to TRBJ1-1, with D possibly being TRBD1 (6 bases). CDR1 MNHEY and CDR2 SVGEGT come from the germline V gene. This CDR3 has 14 residues. Trimming took off 5 bases at V and 11 bases at J, with 21 bases between the two ends. The CDR3 sequence is CASSRLRTGLEAFF. DNA of the CDR3: TGTGCCAGCAGTCGACTTCGAACAGGGTTGGAGGCTTTCTTT.

This clonotype has ten or more counts. The chain uses TRBV5-1 and TRBJ2-3, with D perhaps being TRBD1 or TRBD2 (5 bases each). In germline, CDR1 is SGHRS, CDR2 YFSETQ. The CDR3 has 16 residues. The V gene lost 4 bases and the J gene lost 1 base, with 16 bases spanning the gap. CDR3 sequence (DNA): TGCGCCAGCAGCCCGTGGGGGTTGGGGGGCACAGATACGCAGTATTTT. Translation: CASSPWGLGGTDTQYF.

This clonotype was counted many times. The rearrangement links TRBV3-1 to TRBJ1-2; D not resolved. CDR3 length: 13 residues. The germline V gene encodes CDR1 LGHDT and CDR2 YNNKEL (reference sequence). The V gene lost 0 bases and the J gene lost 4 bases, with 6 bases spanning the gap. For the CDR3, the DNA is TGTGCCAGCAGCCAAGACTTCAGCTATGGCTACACCTTC. The encoded protein is CASSQDFSYGYTF.

V usage is TRBV13 and J usage is TRBJ2-3, with D possibly being TRBD2 (6 bases). CDR3 size: 16 residues. Looked up from germline, CDR1 is PRHDT and CDR2 is FYEKMQ (reference sequence). V was shortened by 6 bases and J by 4 bases, with 20 bases between the two germline ends. The CDR3 DNA follows: TGTGCCAGCAGTTCAACCCAAACTAGCAGCCCAGATACGCAGTATTTT. Residues: CASSSTQTSSPDTQYF.

Many counts were recorded for this clonotype. The J gene is TRBJ1-1, the V gene TRBV11-2, with TRBD1 matching over 10 bases. The trim removed 6 bases at V and 5 bases at J, leaving 9 bases unmatched. CDR3 length: 15 residues. From germline, CDR1 is SGHAT and CDR2 FQNNGV. The CDR3 DNA follows: TGTGCCAGCAGTCTTTTCGGGACAGGGGAAACTGAAGCTTTCTTT. This sequence encodes CASSLFGTGETEAFF.

The table lists this clonotype with many counts. This sequence joins TRBV20-1 and TRBJ1-6, with D unclear. The V gene lost 5 bases and the J gene lost 5 bases, with 10 bases spanning the gap. The germline V gene has CDR1 DFQATT and CDR2 SNEGSKA (reference sequence). This CDR3 region has 13 residues. CDR3 in amino acids: CSAQRQNNSPLHF. Written as DNA, the CDR3 is TGCAGTGCTCAGCGGCAGAATAATTCACCCCTCCACTTT.

The table lists this clonotype with many counts. This sequence joins TRBV28 and TRBJ1-5, with D unclear. Germline V gene sequence: CDR1 MDHEN, CDR2 SYDVKM. The ends were cut back, 5 bases at V and 7 bases at J, with 15 bases in the middle. This CDR3 comprises 14 residues. The CDR3 DNA reads TGTGCCAGCAGTAAACTTCTAAAGGCGCAGCCCCAGCATTTT. Translation gives CASSKLLKAQPQHF.

This clonotype was detected many times. The V and J genes are TRBV12-5 and TRBJ1-6, with 7 bases lining up with TRBD1. Germline assignment: CDR1 LGHNT and CDR2 FRNRAP. The CDR3 length is 15 residues. Trimming removed 4 bases from V and 5 bases from J; junction bases left unmatched: 5. The chain's CDR3 is CASGSQGGNNSPLHF. The CDR3 DNA sequence: TGTGCTAGTGGTTCGCAGGGGGGAAATAATTCACCCCTCCACTTT. Full variable domain (missing parts from reference TRBV12-5 and TRBJ1-6): DARVTQTPRHKVTEMGQEVTMRCQPILGHNTVFWYRQTMMQGLELLAYFRNRAPLDDSGMPKDRFSAEMPDATLATLKIQPSEPRDSAVYFCASGSQGGNNSPLHFGNGTRLTVT.

This clonotype was detected ten times or more. The gene calls are TRBV25-1 and TRBJ2-5; 12 bases are shared with TRBD1. This CDR3 region has 16 residues. In germline, CDR1 is MGHDK, CDR2 SYGVNS. Germline trimming cut 5 bases from V and 3 bases from J; bases unmatched to any gene: 7. The CDR3 spells CASSWDRGLRKETQYF. CDR3 in DNA: TGTGCCAGCAGTTGGGACAGGGGGCTTAGGAAAGAGACCCAGTACTTC.

This clonotype was detected ten times or more. V is TRBV9 and J is TRBJ1-3, with a weak D call TRBD1 (5 bases). The V end lost 3 bases, the J end lost 4 bases, and 14 bases lay between the germline ends. Germline loops: CDR1 SGDLS, CDR2 YYNGEE. The CDR3 has 15 residues. The CDR3 nucleotides read TGTGCCAGCAGCGCGCACGGGGCTGGAGGAAACACCATATATTTT. Encoded protein: CASSAHGAGGNTIYF.

Many counts were recorded for this clonotype. V usage is TRBV11-2 and J usage is TRBJ1-1, with unresolved D. CDR1 SGHAT and CDR2 FQNNGV come from the germline V gene. CDR3 length: 17 residues. Trimming removed 1 base at V and 10 bases at J, with 25 bases between. The CDR3 DNA sequence: TGTGCCAGCAGCTTAGTATCGGATTTCGCTGGGCCGAGGAGAGCTTTCTTT. Residues: CASSLVSDFAGPRRAFF.

This clonotype was seen at least ten times. The rearrangement links TRBV7-9 to TRBJ2-5, with TRBD1 as a possible D gene (5 bases). With 4 bases removed from V and 2 bases from J, the gap between germline ends came to 11 bases. The germline V gene encodes CDR1 SEHNR and CDR2 FQNEAQ (reference sequence). This CDR3 region has 14 residues. CDR3 loop: CASSSTGTQETQYF. The CDR3 DNA sequence: TGTGCCAGCAGCTCAACAGGAACTCAAGAGACCCAGTACTTC.

This clonotype is medium-sized by share. The chain links TRBV7-9 to TRBJ1-1; D is unresolved. This CDR3 spans 11 amino acids. V shed 2 bases and J shed 11 bases, with 9 bases lying between them. Germline V lookup: CDR1 SEHNR, CDR2 FQNEAQ (reference sequence). The CDR3 reads CASSLLDVAFF. As DNA, the CDR3 is TGTGCCAGCAGCTTATTGGATGTGGCTTTCTTT.

This clonotype came up many times. The J gene is TRBJ2-3, the V gene TRBV12-3 or TRBV12-4, with TRBD2 identical over 7 bases. The CDR3 has 13 amino acids. V lost 6 bases, J lost 9 bases, and 9 bases stayed unmatched. CDR3 protein: CASRATSASTQYF. CDR3 DNA sequence: TGTGCCAGCAGGGCTACTAGCGCGAGCACGCAGTATTTT.

This clonotype was recorded many times. The V and J genes are TRBV7-4 and TRBJ1-5; 8 bases are a match to TRBD1. The CDR3 runs 15 residues. Germline loops: CDR1 SGHVT, CDR2 SQSDAQ. V lost 5 bases, J lost 3 bases, and 6 bases stayed unmatched. This CDR3 is CASSLSDRDNQPQHF. Here the CDR3 DNA reads TGTGCCAGCAGCCTCTCGGACAGGGACAATCAGCCCCAGCATTTT.

This clonotype has ten or more counts. The junction shows a germline mismatch at one end, possibly a read error. This chain connects TRBV29-1 to TRBJ2-7, with 8 nucleotides matching TRBD2. Germline lookup yields CDR1 SQVTM and CDR2 ANQGSEA. The CDR3 has 15 amino acids. The CDR3 coding sequence is TGCAGCGTTGAAGATACCGGGGGGGTCTCCAACGAGCAGTACTTC. Translation: CSVEDTGGVSNEQYF.

This clonotype was observed many times. CDR3 protein: CASSGGLAKSNQPQHF. In DNA form, the CDR3 reads TGTGCCAGCTCAGGCGGACTAGCCAAAAGCAATCAGCCCCAGCATTTT. The gene calls are TRBV18 and TRBJ1-5, with unresolved D. Trimming took 5 bases from V and 1 from J, leaving 15 bases between them. From germline, CDR1 is KGHSH and CDR2 LQKENI. CDR3 length: 16 residues.

This clonotype was recorded many times. V is TRBV20-1 and J is TRBJ1-1; 8 nucleotides match TRBD1. Looked up from germline, CDR1 is DFQATT and CDR2 is SNEGSKA (reference sequence). The CDR3 is made up of 14 amino acids. Germline trimming cut 5 bases from V and 7 bases from J; bases unmatched to any gene: 12. The CDR3 region has the DNA TGCAGTGCTGGGAGACAGGGGAAATACAATGAAGCTTTCTTT. Its protein product is CSAGRQGKYNEAFF.

This clonotype showed up many times. The rearrangement uses TRBV24-1 and TRBJ1-1; no definite D call. Germline CDR1 reads KGHDR; CDR2 reads SFDVKD. V lost 2 bases and J lost 10, with 10 bases in between. The CDR3 consists of 12 residues. Written as DNA, the CDR3 is TGTGCCACCAGTGATTCCACCGGGAGAGCTTTCTTT. This codes for CATSDSTGRAFF.

This clonotype was recorded at least ten times. This chain connects TRBV28 to TRBJ2-2, with 8 bases lining up with TRBD1. The J segment lost 8 bases and the V segment lost 8 bases, leaving 10 bases of the junction unmatched. The CDR3 is made up of 14 amino acids. Germline V lookup: CDR1 MDHEN, CDR2 SYDVKM. CDR3 protein: CASLLRDRQGELFF. The CDR3 DNA follows: TGTGCCAGCCTTCTCCGGGACAGGCAAGGGGAGCTGTTTTTT.

In this sample, this clonotype turned up many times. The rearrangement joins TRBV7-2 to TRBJ2-5; D unresolved. The length of the CDR3 is 15 residues. In germline, CDR1 is SGHTA, CDR2 FQGNSA. V was shortened by 1 base and J by 0 bases, with 9 bases between the two germline ends. DNA for the CDR3: TGTGCCAGCAGCTTAGATAAACCTTACCAAGAGACCCAGTACTTC. Protein: CASSLDKPYQETQYF.

In this sample, this clonotype turned up many times. The chain links TRBV5-1 to TRBJ1-3; TRBD1 matches at 10 bases. Losses at the gene ends were 4 bases for V and 4 bases for J; bases not matched to a gene: 5. CDR3 length: 15 residues. From germline, CDR1 is SGHRS and CDR2 YFSETQ. The CDR3 region is CASSRTGGPGNTIYF. The CDR3 coding sequence is TGCGCCAGCAGCCGGACAGGGGGTCCGGGAAACACCATATATTTT.

In this sample, this clonotype turned up many times. The V and J genes are TRBV5-6 and TRBJ1-5; D gene ambiguous. The germline gives CDR1 SGHDT, CDR2 YYEEEE. Deletions cut 2 bases from V and 3 bases from J, with 6 bases between. The CDR3 extends over 13 amino acids. CDR3 protein: CASSFTVNQPQHF. CDR3 bases: TGTGCCAGCAGCTTCACTGTCAATCAGCCCCAGCATTTT.